A selection of T cell receptor beta chains follows, all from one sample in a study of cytomegalovirus exposure and HLA in healthy donors. Assay used: immunoSEQ multiplex PCR; TCRdb lists only in-frame clones, some missing. The sample includes over 120,000 clones, more than 7.5% of them seen just once. The sample was PBMCs. Receptors originate from a man aged 50 to 60 in good health and CMV-seronegative. CDR3s include the opening cysteine and the closing phenylalanine or tryptophan. Fields, in order: CDR3 length, clone size, D gene, J gene, V gene, CDR3 DNA, CDR3 protein. The D gene is left open where the match is weak. Clone size is given for some rows only: seen once, a few or many times, or a class if the clone is expanded.

>15|.|.|TRBJ1-1|TRBV6-5
TGTGCCAGCAGTTACTCGAGGGTGGGGAACACTGAAGCTTTCTTT
CASSYSRVGNTEAFF
>17|.|.|TRBJ2-7|TRBV28
TGTGCCACCACGCCCCTTTTTTACCGGGCTGGGTCGGGGGAGCAGTACTTC
CATTPLFYRAGSGEQYF
>16|few|TRBD1|TRBJ2-7|TRBV7-6
TGTGCCAGCAGCCTATCGGACAGGGGCTCGGCCTACGAGCAGTACTTC
CASSLSDRGSAYEQYF
>15|few|TRBD2|TRBJ2-7|TRBV9
TGTGCCAGCAGCGTAGGCCCAGCGGGAGGGTACGAGCAGTACTTC
CASSVGPAGGYEQYF
>12|few|.|TRBJ2-1|TRBV2
TGTGCCAGCACGGTCTCCTACAATGAGCAGTTCTTC
CASTVSYNEQFF
>15|.|TRBD1|TRBJ1-1|TRBV19
TGTGCCAGTAGTTTTCAGGGGGCCAAGGGCACTGAAGCTTTCTTT
CASSFQGAKGTEAFF
>17|few|TRBD1|TRBJ1-4|TRBV30
TGTGCCTGGAGCGCAATGGAATCCGCAGGGGGCGTTGAAAAACTGTTTTTT
CAWSAMESAGGVEKLFF
>13|.|TRBD1|TRBJ2-1|TRBV19
TGTGCCAGTAGAGCAGACAGGGGCCATGAGCAGTTCTTC
CASRADRGHEQFF
>13|few|.|TRBJ2-7|TRBV19
TGTGCCAGTAGTATAACGACTCTCTACGAGCAGTACTTC
CASSITTLYEQYF
>17|.|TRBD2|TRBJ2-7|TRBV5-1
TGCGCCAGCAGCTTGAGCGAGACTAGCGGGAGGGCCTACGAGCAGTACTTC
CASSLSETSGRAYEQYF
>15|.|.|TRBJ2-2|TRBV7-8
TGTGCCAGCAGCTTAGTAGAAAAGAACACCGGGGAGCTGTTTTTT
CASSLVEKNTGELFF
>12|few|.|TRBJ1-6|TRBV10-1
TGCGCCAGCAGTGCGGGGAATTCACCCCTCCACTTT
CASSAGNSPLHF
>15|.|TRBD1|TRBJ1-2|TRBV9
TGTGCCAGCAGCCCCGGGACAGGCCTCCTCTATGGCTACACCTTC
CASSPGTGLLYGYTF
>14|.|TRBD2|TRBJ2-1|TRBV5-1
TGCGCCAGCAGCTCGGACGGACTAGCGGGAGTTAATTTCTTC
CASSSDGLAGVNFF
>18|.|.|TRBJ2-1|TRBV7-2
TGTGCCAGCAGCTTAAGTAACCTAGCTTTTAGCTCCTACAATGAGCAGTTCTTC
CASSLSNLAFSSYNEQFF
>13|.|.|TRBJ2-7|TRBV4-1
TGCGCCAGCAGCCAAGATAGAAGCGCCGAGCAGTACTTC
CASSQDRSAEQYF
>13|few|.|TRBJ1-2|TRBV7-9
TGTGCCAGCCCCACGACAGGAAACTATGGCTACACCTTC
CASPTTGNYGYTF
>16|.|.|TRBJ2-2|TRBV9
TGTGCCAGCAGCGTAAGACCAGGGCCAGACACCGGGGAGCTGTTTTTT
CASSVRPGPDTGELFF
>15|few|TRBD1|TRBJ2-7|TRBV18
TGTGCCAGCTCACCACGGTCAGGGGGCATCCACGAGCAGTACTTC
CASSPRSGGIHEQYF
>14|few|.|TRBJ2-3|TRBV6-5
TGTGCCAGCAGTTATAGCGCCAGCACAGATACGCAGTATTTT
CASSYSASTDTQYF
>17|few|TRBD2|TRBJ2-1|TRBV5-1
TGCGCCAGCAGCTGGGGACTAGCGGGAGACATCTACAATGAGCAGTTCTTC
CASSWGLAGDIYNEQFF
>17|.|.|TRBJ2-7|TRBV18
TGTGCCAGCTCACCCCAAGCGGGTCGAGGGACCCCCTACGAGCAGTACTTC
CASSPQAGRGTPYEQYF
>14|.|.|TRBJ2-2|TRBV7-9
TGTGCCAGCAGCTTAAGACTGCCCACCGGGGAGCTGTTTTTT
CASSLRLPTGELFF